Below, one T cell receptor (beta chain) is given with its context. Its cognate antigen is unknown. Several immunoSEQ plates held equal portions of the genomic DNA taken from each subset. The table came from immunoSEQ multiplex PCR; TCRdb's copy has only in-frame clones and leaves some out. The sample lists about 320,000 clones, 80% to 90% seen once, with around 15% in the top ten. The record originates from a study of shared clonotypes between healthy human individuals. Study results and caveats: Naive CD4 clonotypes overlapped across a handful of donors at roughly 5.1%.

The CDR3 spans 15 residues. CDR1 and CDR2 from the germline V gene are SEHNR and FQNEAQ (reference sequence). J lost 15 bases, V lost 5 bases, and 8 bases had no gene match. This chain links TRBV7-9 with TRBJ2-6; 15 bases line up with TRBD2. The source material was memory CD8+ T cells sorted from blood. The subset denotes: CD45RO+ cells pooled with CCR7-negative TemRA cells. The sequence was obtained from a man aged 18 to 29 in good health. The CDR3 sequence is CASSPGTSGGLGLTF. CDR3 bases: TGTGCCAGCAGCCCCGGGACTAGCGGGGGGTTGGGCCTGACTTTC.